This TCR beta chain was identified in a study of T cells after yellow fever vaccination. TCRdb itself ran the 5' RACE reads through MiXCR, one entry per CDR3 protein. The profile shows about 210,000 distinct CDR3 sequences, less than 7.5% of them singletons. The CDR3 is 16 amino acids. V was clipped by 1 base and J by 1 base, with 15 bases between them. CDR1 SGHRS and CDR2 YFSETQ come from the germline V gene. This clonotype has a count of ten or more. The TCR was taken from a man aged 25-45 years who received the YFV17D yellow fever vaccine. This chain links TRBV5-1 with TRBJ2-7; maybe TRBD2 (6 bases). Sequenced here: CD4+ T cells sorted from PBMCs, sampled on the day of the yellow fever booster vaccination. CDR3 nucleotides: TGCGCCAGCAGCTTGTATGGCGGGGCATCTTCCTACGAGCAGTACTTC. Its translation: CASSLYGGASSYEQYF.